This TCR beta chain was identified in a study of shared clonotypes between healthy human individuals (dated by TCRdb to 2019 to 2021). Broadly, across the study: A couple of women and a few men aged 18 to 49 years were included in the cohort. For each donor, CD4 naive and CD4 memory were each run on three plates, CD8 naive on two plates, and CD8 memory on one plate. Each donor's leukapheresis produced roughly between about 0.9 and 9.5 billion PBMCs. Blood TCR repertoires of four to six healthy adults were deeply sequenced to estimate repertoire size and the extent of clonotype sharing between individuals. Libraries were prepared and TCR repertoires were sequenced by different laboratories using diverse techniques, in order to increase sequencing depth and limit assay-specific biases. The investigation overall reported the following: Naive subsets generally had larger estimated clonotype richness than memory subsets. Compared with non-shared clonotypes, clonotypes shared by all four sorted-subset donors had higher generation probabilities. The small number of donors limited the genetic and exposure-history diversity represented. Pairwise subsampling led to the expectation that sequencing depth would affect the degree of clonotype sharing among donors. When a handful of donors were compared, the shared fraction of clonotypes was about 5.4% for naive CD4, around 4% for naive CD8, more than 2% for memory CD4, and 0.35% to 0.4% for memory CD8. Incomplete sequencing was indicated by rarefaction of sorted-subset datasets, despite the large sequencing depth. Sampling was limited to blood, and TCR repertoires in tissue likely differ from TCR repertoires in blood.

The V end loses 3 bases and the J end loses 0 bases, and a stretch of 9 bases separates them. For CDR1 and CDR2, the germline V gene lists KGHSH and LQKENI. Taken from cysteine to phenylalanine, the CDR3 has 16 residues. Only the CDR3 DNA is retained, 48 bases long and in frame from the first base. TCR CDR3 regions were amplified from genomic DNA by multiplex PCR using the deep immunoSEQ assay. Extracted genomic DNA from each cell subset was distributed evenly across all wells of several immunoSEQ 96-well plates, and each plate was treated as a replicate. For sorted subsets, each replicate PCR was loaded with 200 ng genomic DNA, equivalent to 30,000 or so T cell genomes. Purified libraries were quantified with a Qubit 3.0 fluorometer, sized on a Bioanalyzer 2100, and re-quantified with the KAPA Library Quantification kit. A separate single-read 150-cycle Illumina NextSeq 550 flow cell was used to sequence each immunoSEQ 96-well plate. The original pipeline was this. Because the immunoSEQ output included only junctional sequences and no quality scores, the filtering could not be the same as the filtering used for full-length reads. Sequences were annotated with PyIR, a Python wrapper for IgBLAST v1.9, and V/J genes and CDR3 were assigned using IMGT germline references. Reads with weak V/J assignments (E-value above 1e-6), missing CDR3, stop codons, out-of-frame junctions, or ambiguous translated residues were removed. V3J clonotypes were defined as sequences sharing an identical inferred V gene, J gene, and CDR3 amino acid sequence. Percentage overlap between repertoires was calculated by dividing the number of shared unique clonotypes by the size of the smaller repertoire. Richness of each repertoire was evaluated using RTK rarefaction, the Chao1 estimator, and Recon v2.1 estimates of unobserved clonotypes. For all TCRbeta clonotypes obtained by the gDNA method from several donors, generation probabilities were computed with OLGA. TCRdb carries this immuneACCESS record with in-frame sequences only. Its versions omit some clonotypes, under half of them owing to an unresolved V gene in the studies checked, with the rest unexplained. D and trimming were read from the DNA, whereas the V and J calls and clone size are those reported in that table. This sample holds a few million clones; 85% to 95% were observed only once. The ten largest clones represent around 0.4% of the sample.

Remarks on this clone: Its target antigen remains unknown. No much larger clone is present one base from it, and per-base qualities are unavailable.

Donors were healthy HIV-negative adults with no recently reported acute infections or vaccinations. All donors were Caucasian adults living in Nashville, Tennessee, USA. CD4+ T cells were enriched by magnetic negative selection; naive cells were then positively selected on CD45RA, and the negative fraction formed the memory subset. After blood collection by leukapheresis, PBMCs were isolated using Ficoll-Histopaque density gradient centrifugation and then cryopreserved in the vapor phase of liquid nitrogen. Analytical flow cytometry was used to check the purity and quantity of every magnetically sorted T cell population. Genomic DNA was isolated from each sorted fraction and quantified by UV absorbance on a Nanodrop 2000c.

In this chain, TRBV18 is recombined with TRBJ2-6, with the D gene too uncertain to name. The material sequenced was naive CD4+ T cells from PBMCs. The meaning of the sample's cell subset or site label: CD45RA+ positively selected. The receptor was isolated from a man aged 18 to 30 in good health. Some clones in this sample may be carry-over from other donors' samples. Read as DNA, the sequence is TGTGCCAGCTCACCGCGCCTTAACTCTGGGGCCAACGTCCTGACTTTC. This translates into CASSPRLNSGANVLTF.